This TCR beta chain comes out of a study of blood T cell repertoires in COVID-19. Repertoires were generated with immunoSEQ multiplex PCR, while TCRdb's copy carries only in-frame clones and drops some. The data hold about 110,000 clones, with about 88% observed a single time. The germline V gene encodes CDR1 MDHEN and CDR2 SYDVKM. V lost 1 base to trimming and J lost 6 bases; unmatched junction nucleotides: 9. The CDR3 runs to 17 residues. The sequence came from a woman in her forties or fifties with acute or convalescent COVID-19. The rearrangement uses TRBV28 and TRBJ2-7, with 13 bases lining up with TRBD2. Material: peripheral blood. The CDR3 is CASSLSRGGLAGSEQYF. The CDR3 nucleotides are TGTGCCAGCAGTTTATCTAGAGGGGGACTAGCGGGAAGCGAGCAGTACTTC.